These 10 T cell receptor beta chains originate from one sample sequenced in a study of patients and donors after allogeneic stem cell transplantation. TCRdb redid the calling of the RT-PCR reads with MiXCR, one entry per CDR3 protein. The table has around 150,000 distinct CDR3 sequences, 30% to 45% seen once. The source material was blood, either unsorted or a sorted T cell fraction (not recorded which). These receptors originate from a human donor who was either an allogeneic HSCT recipient or a stem cell or donor lymphocyte infusion donor (not recorded which). It is not recorded whose cells these are; they may come from a transplant donor.

The V gene is TRBV27, the J gene TRBJ2-5; 7 bases align to TRBD1. The germline gives CDR1 MNHEY, CDR2 SMNVEV (reference sequence). The CDR3 contains 15 residues. Losses at the gene ends were 7 bases for V and 5 bases for J; bases not matched to a gene: 13. The CDR3 bases are TGTGCCAGCAAGCCCCAACTTAGGGGGCAGGAGACCCAGTACTTC. Translation gives CASKPQLRGQETQYF.

This chain joins TRBV4-3 and TRBJ2-2, with D perhaps assigned TRBD1 or TRBD2 (5 bases each). V was cut by 0 bases and J by 4 bases, with 6 bases left in between. The CDR3 is made up of 14 amino acids. Looked up from germline, CDR1 is LGHNA and CDR2 is YSLEER. The CDR3 region is CASSQEGTTGELFF. The CDR3 nucleotides are TGCGCCAGCAGCCAAGAGGGGACCACCGGGGAGCTGTTTTTT.

The V and J genes are TRBV12-3 or TRBV12-4 and TRBJ1-4; the D gene is possibly TRBD1 (6 bases). V was clipped by 6 bases and J by 8 bases, with 19 bases between them. This CDR3 has 15 residues. The chain's CDR3 is CASRTLGGGEEKLFF. The CDR3 DNA sequence: TGTGCCAGCAGAACCCTAGGGGGAGGAGAAGAAAAACTGTTTTTT.

This chain uses TRBV6-6 with TRBJ1-1, with D possibly matching TRBD1 (6 bases). CDR3 length: 15 residues. Looked up from germline, CDR1 is MNHNY and CDR2 is SVGAGI (reference sequence). Trimming stripped 1 base from V and 3 bases from J, with 12 bases between. CDR3 sequence reads: CASSYYGGRDTEAFF. Here the CDR3 DNA reads TGTGCCAGCAGTTACTATGGGGGGCGCGACACTGAAGCTTTCTTT.

V usage is TRBV12-3 or TRBV12-4 and J usage is TRBJ1-1; D gene unclear. V lost 6 bases to trimming and J lost 0 bases, with 5 bases between them. The CDR3 is 12 amino acids. Here the CDR3 DNA reads TGTGCCAGCAGATACATGAACACTGAAGCTTTCTTT. As protein: CASRYMNTEAFF.

This chain uses TRBV4-1 with TRBJ2-7; 11 nucleotides align to TRBD2. Germline CDR1 reads MGHRA; CDR2 reads YSYEKL. The CDR3 has 19 amino acids. The V segment lost 0 bases and the J segment 1 base; nucleotides outside the gene matches: 11. The CDR3 region is CASSQDRASGGPNSYEQYF. In DNA form, the CDR3 reads TGCGCCAGCAGCCAAGATAGGGCTAGCGGGGGGCCTAATTCCTACGAGCAGTACTTC.

V gene TRBV20-1 combines with J gene TRBJ1-2, with a tentative D call TRBD1 (6 bases). Trimming left V 6 bases short and J 8 bases short, with 16 bases between. Per germline, CDR1 DFQATT and CDR2 SNEGSKA (reference sequence). The CDR3 runs 12 residues. DNA for the CDR3: TGCAGTGCAAGACAGGCAGGGAGGGGCTACACCTTC. Protein product: CSARQAGRGYTF.

This clonotype was seen more than once but under ten times. The rearrangement links TRBV7-2 to TRBJ1-4, with 10 bases identical to TRBD1. In germline, CDR1 is SGHTA, CDR2 FQGNSA. The CDR3 loop spans 15 amino acids. V lost 6 bases and J lost 4; bases outside the gene matches: 5. The CDR3 sequence: CASSQRDRGNEKLFF. CDR3 DNA: TGTGCCAGCAGTCAACGGGACAGGGGTAATGAAAAACTGTTTTTT.

The chain carries TRBV11-2 and TRBJ2-2, with 9 bases fitting TRBD1. CDR3 length: 16 amino acids. Germline V gene data show CDR1 as SGHAT and CDR2 as FQNNGV. Trimming took 5 bases from V and 2 from J; bases not matched to a gene: 6. The CDR3 protein is CASSPPGQGNTGELFF. CDR3 nucleotide sequence: TGTGCCAGCAGCCCCCCGGGACAGGGAAACACCGGGGAGCTGTTTTTT.

This clonotype was detected a few times. The chain joins TRBV13 to TRBJ1-2; 10 bases agree with TRBD1. Germline CDR1 PRHDT, CDR2 FYEKMQ (reference sequence). This CDR3 is 14 amino acids long. The V segment lost 4 bases and the J segment 6 bases; nucleotides outside the gene matches: 5. DNA of the CDR3: TGTGCCAGCAGCTCCGGACAGGGGGAAGATGGCTACACCTTC. Amino acids: CASSSGQGEDGYTF.